A selection of T cell receptor beta chains follows, all from one sample in a study of CD8 T cells in Susac syndrome. A single record per CDR3 protein comes from TCRdb applying MiXCR to the immunoSEQ multiplex PCR reads. The sample has about 140,000 distinct CDR3 sequences; roughly 95% are singletons. Material for sequencing was CD4+ T cells from PBMCs. The origin of the receptors is a human donor with Susac syndrome. The CDR3 runs from the conserved cysteine through the conserved F or W. The order of the fields is J gene, D gene, V gene, CDR3 protein. D genes are given only for firm matches.

j_gene: TRBJ1-4
d_gene: .
v_gene: TRBV18
CDR3aa: CASSPLWTVDEKLFF

j_gene: TRBJ1-1
d_gene: .
v_gene: TRBV18
CDR3aa: CASSLLAPDTEAFF

j_gene: TRBJ2-1
d_gene: .
v_gene: TRBV20-1
CDR3aa: CSAETLNEQFF

j_gene: TRBJ2-7
d_gene: TRBD2
v_gene: TRBV4-1
CDR3aa: CASSQITLAGVTYEQYF

j_gene: TRBJ2-2
d_gene: TRBD1
v_gene: TRBV18
CDR3aa: CASSPDRGGISAGELFF

j_gene: TRBJ1-1
d_gene: TRBD1
v_gene: TRBV29-1
CDR3aa: CSVTDRSTPFF

j_gene: TRBJ2-1
d_gene: TRBD2
v_gene: TRBV4-1
CDR3aa: CASSQLTSGRGNEQFF

j_gene: TRBJ1-1
d_gene: .
v_gene: TRBV12-3/TRBV12-4
CDR3aa: CASRPTGRATEAFF

j_gene: TRBJ2-7
d_gene: .
v_gene: TRBV4-1
CDR3aa: CASSQASMPYEQYF

j_gene: TRBJ2-5
d_gene: .
v_gene: TRBV2
CDR3aa: CASRNPGPLQETQYF

j_gene: TRBJ1-5
d_gene: .
v_gene: TRBV23-1
CDR3aa: CAALGDDNQPQHF